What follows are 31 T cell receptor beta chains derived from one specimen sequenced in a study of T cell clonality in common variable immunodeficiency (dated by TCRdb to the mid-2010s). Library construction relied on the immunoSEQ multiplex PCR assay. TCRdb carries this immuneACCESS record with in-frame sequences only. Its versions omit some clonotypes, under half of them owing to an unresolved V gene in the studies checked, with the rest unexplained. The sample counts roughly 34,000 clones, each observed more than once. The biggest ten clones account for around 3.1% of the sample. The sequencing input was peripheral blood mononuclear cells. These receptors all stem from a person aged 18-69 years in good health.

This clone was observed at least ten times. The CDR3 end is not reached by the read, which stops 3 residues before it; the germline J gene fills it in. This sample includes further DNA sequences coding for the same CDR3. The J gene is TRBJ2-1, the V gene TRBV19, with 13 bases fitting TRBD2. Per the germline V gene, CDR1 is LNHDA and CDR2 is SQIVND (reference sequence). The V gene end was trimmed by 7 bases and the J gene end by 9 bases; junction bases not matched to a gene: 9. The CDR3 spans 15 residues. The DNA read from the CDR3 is TGTGCCAGTATGAGGACTAGCGGGAGTAGAGGTGAG. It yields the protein CASMRTSGSRGE. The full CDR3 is CASMRTSGSRGEQFF.

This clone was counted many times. The sequenced part of the CDR3 DNA is TGCAGTACGACACAGGGGACATATGGC. Protein sequence: CSTTQGTYG. The complete CDR3 sequence is CSTTQGTYGYTF. This chain connects TRBV20-1 to TRBJ1-2; 7 positions agree with TRBD1. The CDR3 end is not reached by the read, which stops 3 residues before it; the germline J gene fills it in. J lost 5 bases, V lost 8 bases, and 8 bases had no gene match. The CDR3 length is 12 residues. Looked up from germline, CDR1 is DFQATT and CDR2 is SNEGSKA (reference sequence).

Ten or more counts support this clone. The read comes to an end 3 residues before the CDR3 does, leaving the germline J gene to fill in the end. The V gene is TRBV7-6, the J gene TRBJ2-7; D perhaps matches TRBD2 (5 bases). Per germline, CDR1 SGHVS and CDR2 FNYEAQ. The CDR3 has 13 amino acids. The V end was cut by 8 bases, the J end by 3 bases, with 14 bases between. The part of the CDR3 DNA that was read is TGTGCCAGCTGCGAAGCGGTTAACTACGAG. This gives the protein CASCEAVNYE. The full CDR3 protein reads CASCEAVNYEQYF.

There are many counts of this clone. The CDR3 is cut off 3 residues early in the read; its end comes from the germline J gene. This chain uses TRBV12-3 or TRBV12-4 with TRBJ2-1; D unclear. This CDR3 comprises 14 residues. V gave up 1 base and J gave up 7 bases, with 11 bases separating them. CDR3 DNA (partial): TGTGCCAGCAGTTTAGAGGGTACCGCAAATGAG. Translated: CASSLEGTANE. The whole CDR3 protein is CASSLEGTANEQFF.

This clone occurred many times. The DNA read from the CDR3 is TGTGCCAGCAGCTTACAGGGGCCCTTCGGCACTGAA. It translates to CASSLQGPFGTE. From start to end, the CDR3 is CASSLQGPFGTEAFF. The rearrangement joins TRBV5-4 to TRBJ1-1; 7 bases align to TRBD1. Read data end 3 residues before the CDR3 end; the end is taken from the germline J gene. The CDR3 runs to 15 residues. The trim removed 2 bases at V and 4 bases at J, leaving 8 bases unmatched. The germline gives CDR1 SGHNT, CDR2 YYREEE (reference sequence).

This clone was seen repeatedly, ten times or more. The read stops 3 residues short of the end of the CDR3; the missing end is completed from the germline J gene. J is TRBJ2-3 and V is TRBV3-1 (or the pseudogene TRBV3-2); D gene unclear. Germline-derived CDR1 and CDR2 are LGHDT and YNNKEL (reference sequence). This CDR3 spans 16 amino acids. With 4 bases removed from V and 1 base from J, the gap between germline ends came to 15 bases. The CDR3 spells CASSPEPELGTDTQYF. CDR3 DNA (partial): TGTGCCAGCAGCCCAGAGCCCGAGCTAGGCACAGATACG.

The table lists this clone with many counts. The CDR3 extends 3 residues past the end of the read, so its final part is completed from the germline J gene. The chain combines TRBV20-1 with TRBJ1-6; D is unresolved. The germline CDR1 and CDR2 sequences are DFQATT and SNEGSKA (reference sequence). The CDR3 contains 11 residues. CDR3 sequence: CSARTLPALHF. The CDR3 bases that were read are TGCAGTGCTAGAACTCTCCCGGCC.

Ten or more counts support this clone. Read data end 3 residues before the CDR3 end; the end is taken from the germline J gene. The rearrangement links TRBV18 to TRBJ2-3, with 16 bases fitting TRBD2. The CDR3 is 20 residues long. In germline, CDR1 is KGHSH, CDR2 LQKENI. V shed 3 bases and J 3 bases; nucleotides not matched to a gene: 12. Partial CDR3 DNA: TGTGCCAGCTCACCGAGTTCGGGACTAGCGGGAGGGACCTTTACAGATACG. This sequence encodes CASSPSSGLAGGTFTDT. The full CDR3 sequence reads CASSPSSGLAGGTFTDTQYF.

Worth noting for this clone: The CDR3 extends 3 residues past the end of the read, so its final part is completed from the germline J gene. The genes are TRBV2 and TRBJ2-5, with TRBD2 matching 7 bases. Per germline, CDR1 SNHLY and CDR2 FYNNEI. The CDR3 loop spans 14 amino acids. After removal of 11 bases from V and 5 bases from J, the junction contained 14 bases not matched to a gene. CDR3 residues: CARAPGGSLETQYF. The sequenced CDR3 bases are TGTGCCCGAGCACCTGGCGGGAGTCTGGAGACC.

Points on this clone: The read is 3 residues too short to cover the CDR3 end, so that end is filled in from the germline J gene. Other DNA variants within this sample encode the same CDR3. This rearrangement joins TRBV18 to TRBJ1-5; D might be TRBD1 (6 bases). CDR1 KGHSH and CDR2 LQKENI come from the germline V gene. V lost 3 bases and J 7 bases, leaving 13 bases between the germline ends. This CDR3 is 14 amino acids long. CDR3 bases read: TGTGCCAGCTCACCCCGTCAGGGGCAGCAGCCC. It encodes CASSPRQGQQP. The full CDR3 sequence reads CASSPRQGQQPQHF.

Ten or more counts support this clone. This CDR3 reads CASSLARGLQETQYF. The DNA read from the CDR3 is TGCGCCAGCAGCTTGGCCAGGGGGCTCCAAGAGACC. V is TRBV5-1 and J is TRBJ2-5, with 8 bases aligning to TRBD1. The read finishes 3 residues shy of the CDR3 end, and the germline J gene is used to complete it. Germline V gives CDR1 SGHRS, CDR2 YFSETQ. The CDR3 has 15 residues. Losses at the gene ends were 0 bases for V and 1 base for J; bases not matched to a gene: 2. Full variable domain (rest looked up from reference TRBV5-1 and TRBJ2-5): KAGVTQTPRYLIKTRGQQVTLSCSPISGHRSVSWYQQTPGQGLQFLFEYFSETQRNKGNFPGRFSGRQFSNSRSEMNVSTLELGDSALYLCASSLARGLQETQYFGPGTRLLVL.

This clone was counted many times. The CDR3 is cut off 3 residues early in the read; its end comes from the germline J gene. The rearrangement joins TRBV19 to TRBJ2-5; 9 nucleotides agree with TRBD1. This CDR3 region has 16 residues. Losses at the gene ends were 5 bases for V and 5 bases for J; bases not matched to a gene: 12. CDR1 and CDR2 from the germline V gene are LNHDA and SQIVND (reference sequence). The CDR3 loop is CASSARDRAFGETQYF. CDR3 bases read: TGTGCCAGTAGTGCCCGGGACAGGGCATTTGGGGAGACC.

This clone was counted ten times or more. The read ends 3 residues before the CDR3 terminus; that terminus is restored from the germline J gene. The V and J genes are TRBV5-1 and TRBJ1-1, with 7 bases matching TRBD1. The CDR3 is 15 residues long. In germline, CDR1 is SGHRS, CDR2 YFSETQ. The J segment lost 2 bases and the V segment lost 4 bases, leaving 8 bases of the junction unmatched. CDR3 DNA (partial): TGCGCCAGCAGCCTTTACAGGGGAGGAAACACTGAA. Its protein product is CASSLYRGGNTE. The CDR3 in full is CASSLYRGGNTEAFF. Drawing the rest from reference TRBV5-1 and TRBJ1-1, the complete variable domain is KAGVTQTPRYLIKTRGQQVTLSCSPISGHRSVSWYQQTPGQGLQFLFEYFSETQRNKGNFPGRFSGRQFSNSRSEMNVSTLELGDSALYLCASSLYRGGNTEAFFGQGTRLTVV.

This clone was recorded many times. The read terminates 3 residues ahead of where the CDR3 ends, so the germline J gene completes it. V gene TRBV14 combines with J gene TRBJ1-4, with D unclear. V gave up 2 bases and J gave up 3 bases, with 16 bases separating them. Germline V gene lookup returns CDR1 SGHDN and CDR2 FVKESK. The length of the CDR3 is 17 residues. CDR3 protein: CASSQNHLRGSNEKLFF. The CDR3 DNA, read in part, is TGTGCCAGCAGCCAAAACCACCTTCGGGGTTCTAATGAAAAA.

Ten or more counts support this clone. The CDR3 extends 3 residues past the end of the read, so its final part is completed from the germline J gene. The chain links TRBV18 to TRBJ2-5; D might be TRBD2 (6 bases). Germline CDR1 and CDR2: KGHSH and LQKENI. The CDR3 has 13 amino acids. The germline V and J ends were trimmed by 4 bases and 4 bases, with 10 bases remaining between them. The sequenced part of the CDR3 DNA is TGTGCCAGCTCACAGGGACTGTCAGAGACC. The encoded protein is CASSQGLSET. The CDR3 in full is CASSQGLSETQYF.

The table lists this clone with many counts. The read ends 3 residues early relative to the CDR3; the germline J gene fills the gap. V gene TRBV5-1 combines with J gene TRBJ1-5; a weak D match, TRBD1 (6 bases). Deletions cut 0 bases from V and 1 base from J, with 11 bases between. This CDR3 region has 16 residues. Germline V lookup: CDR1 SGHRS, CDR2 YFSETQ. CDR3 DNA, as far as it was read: TGCGCCAGCAGCTTGGGGGACAACCTAAGCAATCAGCCC. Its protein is CASSLGDNLSNQP. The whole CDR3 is CASSLGDNLSNQPQHF.

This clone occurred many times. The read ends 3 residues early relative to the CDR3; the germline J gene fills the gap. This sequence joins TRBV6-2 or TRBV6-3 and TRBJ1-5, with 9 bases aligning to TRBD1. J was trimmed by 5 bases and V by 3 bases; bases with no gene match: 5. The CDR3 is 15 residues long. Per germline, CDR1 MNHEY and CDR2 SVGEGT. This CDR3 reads CASSYRTGAYQPQHF. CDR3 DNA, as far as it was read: TGTGCCAGCAGTTATCGGACAGGGGCGTATCAGCCC.

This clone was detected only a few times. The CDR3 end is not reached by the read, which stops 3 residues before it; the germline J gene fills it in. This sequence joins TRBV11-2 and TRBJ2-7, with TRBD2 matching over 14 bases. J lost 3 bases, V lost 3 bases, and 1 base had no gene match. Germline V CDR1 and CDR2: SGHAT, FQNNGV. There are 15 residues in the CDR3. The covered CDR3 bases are TGTGCCAGCAGCTTCGGGACTAGCGGGAGCTACGAG. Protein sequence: CASSFGTSGSYE. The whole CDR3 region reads CASSFGTSGSYEQYF.

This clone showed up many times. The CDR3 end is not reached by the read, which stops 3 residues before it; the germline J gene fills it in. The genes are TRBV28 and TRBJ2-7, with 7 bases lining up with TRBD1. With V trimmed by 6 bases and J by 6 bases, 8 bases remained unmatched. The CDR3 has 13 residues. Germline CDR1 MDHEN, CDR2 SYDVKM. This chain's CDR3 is CASSLGTVPEQYF. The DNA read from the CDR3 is TGTGCCAGCAGCCTCGGGACAGTCCCCGAG.

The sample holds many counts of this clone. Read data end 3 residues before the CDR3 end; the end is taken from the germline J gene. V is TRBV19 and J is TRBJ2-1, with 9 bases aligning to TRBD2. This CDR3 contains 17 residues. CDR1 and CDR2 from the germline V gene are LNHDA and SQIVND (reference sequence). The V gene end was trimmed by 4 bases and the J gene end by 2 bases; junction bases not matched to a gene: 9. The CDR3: CASSSLSLAGTYNEQFF. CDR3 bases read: TGTGCCAGTAGTAGTCTGAGTCTAGCGGGAACCTACAATGAG. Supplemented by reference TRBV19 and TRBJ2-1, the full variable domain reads DGGITQSPKYLFRKEGQNVTLSCEQNLNHDAMYWYRQDPGQGLRLIYYSQIVNDFQKGDIAEGYSVSREKKESFPLTVTSAQKNPTAFYLCASSSLSLAGTYNEQFFGPGTRLTVL.

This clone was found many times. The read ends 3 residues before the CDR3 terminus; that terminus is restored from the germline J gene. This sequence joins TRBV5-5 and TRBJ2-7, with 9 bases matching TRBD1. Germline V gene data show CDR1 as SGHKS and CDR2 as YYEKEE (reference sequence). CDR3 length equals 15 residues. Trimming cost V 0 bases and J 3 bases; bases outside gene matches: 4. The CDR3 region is CASSLVTGGYYEQYF. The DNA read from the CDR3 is TGTGCCAGCAGCTTGGTAACAGGGGGCTACTACGAG.

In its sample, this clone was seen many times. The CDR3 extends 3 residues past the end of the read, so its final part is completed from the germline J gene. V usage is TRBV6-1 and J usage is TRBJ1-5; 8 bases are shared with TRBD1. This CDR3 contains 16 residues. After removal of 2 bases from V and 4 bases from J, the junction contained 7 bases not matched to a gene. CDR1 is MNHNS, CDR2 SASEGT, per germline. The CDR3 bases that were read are TGTGCCAGCAGTGAATTACGGACAGGGACAAATCAGCCC. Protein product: CASSELRTGTNQP. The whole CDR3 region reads CASSELRTGTNQPQHF.

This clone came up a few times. CDR3 DNA, as far as it was read: TGTGCCAGCAGCTTAGCCCTTACTAGTTTTACG. Protein product: CASSLALTSFT. Given in full, the CDR3 is CASSLALTSFTQYF. The gene calls are TRBV7-9 and TRBJ2-3; perhaps TRBD2 as D (5 bases). The CDR3 end falls 3 residues outside the read, so it is completed with the germline J gene. V was clipped by 0 bases and J by 8 bases, with 12 bases between them. Germline assignment: CDR1 SEHNR and CDR2 FQNEAQ (reference sequence). CDR3 length: 14 residues. The variable domain in full, completed from reference TRBV7-9 and TRBJ2-3, reads DTGVSQNPRHKITKRGQNVTFRCDPISEHNRLYWYRQTLGQGPEFLTYFQNEAQLEKSRLLSDRFSAERPKGSFSTLEIQRTEQGDSAMYLCASSLALTSFTQYFGPGTRLTVL.

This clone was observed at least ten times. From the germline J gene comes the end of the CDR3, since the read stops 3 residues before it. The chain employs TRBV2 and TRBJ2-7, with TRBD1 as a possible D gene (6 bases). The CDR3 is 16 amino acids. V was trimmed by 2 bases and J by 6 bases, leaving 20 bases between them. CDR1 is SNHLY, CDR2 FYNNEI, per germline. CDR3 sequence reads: CASSEQGPSLYGEQYF. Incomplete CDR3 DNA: TGTGCCAGCAGTGAACAGGGGCCCTCTCTTTACGGCGAG.

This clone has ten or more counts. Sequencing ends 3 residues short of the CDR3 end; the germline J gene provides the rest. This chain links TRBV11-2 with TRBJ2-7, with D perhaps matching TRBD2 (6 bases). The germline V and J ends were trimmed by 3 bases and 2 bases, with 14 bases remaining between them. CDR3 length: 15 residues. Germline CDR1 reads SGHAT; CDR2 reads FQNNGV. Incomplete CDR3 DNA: TGTGCCAGCAGCTTTCCCCCTGCGGGAACCTACGAG. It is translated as CASSFPPAGTYE. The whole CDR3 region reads CASSFPPAGTYEQYF. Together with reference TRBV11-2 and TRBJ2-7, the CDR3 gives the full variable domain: EAGVAQSPRYKIIEKRQSVAFWCNPISGHATLYWYQQILGQGPKLLIQFQNNGVVDDSQLPKDRFSAERLKGVDSTLKIQPAKLEDSAVYLCASSFPPAGTYEQYFGPGTRLTVT.

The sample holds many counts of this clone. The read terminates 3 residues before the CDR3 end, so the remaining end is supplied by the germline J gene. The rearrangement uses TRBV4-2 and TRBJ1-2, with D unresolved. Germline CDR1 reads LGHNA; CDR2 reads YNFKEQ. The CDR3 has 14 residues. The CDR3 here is CASSQGLALEGYTF. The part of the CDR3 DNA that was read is TGTGCCAGCAGCCAAGGTTTAGCTTTAGAGGGC.

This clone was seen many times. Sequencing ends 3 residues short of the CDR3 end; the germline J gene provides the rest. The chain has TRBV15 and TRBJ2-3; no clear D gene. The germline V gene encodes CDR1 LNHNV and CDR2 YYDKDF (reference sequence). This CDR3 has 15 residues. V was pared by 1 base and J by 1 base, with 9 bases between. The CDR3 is CATSRVKTGTDTQYF. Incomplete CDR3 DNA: TGTGCCACCAGCAGAGTGAAAACAGGCACAGATACG.

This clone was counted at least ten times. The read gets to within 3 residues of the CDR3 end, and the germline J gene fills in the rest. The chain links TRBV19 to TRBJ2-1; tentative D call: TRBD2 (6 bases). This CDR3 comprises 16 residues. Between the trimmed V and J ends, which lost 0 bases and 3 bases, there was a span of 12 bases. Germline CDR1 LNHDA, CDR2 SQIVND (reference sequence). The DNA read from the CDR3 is TGTGCCAGTAGTATAGAAAGACTAGGTAACTACAATGAG. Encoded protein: CASSIERLGNYNE. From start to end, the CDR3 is CASSIERLGNYNEQFF.

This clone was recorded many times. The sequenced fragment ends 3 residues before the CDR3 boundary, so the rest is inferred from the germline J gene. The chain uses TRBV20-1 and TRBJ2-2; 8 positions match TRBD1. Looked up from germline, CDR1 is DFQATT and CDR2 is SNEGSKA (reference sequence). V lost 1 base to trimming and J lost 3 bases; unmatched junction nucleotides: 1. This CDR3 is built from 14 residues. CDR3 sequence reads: CSARGGQDTGELFF. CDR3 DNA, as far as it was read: TGCAGTGCTAGAGGGGGACAGGACACCGGGGAG.

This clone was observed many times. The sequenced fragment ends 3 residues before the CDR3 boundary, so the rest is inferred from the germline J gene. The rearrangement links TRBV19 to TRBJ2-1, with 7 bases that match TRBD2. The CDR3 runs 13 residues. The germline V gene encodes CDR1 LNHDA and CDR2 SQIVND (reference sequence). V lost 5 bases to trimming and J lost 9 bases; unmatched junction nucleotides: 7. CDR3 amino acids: CASSRTSEAEQFF. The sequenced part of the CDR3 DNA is TGTGCCAGTAGTCGAACTAGCGAGGCTGAG.

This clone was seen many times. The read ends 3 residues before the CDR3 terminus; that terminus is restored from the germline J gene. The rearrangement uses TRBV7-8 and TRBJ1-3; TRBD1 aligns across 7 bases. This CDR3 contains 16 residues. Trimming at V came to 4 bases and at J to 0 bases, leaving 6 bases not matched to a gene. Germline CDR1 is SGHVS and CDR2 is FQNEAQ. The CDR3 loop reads CASSSMGQFSGNTIYF. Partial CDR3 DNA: TGTGCCAGCAGCTCTATGGGACAGTTCTCTGGAAACACC.